This T cell receptor beta chain stems from a study of response to subunit inactivated influenza vaccine. The study's findings and limits: With each seasonal influenza vaccination, the authors suggested, few new T cells are recruited.

Each CDR3 protein gets one entry after TCRdb re-called the RT-PCR reads with MiXCR. This table holds more than 450,000 distinct CDR3 sequences, less than 10% found once. Comment on this clonotype: What it recognizes is unknown.

CDR3 length: 13 residues. V lost 6 bases, J lost 10 bases, and 13 bases lay in between. The V gene's germline CDR1 is MNHNS and CDR2 SASEGT. This chain connects TRBV6-1 to TRBJ1-6, with D unresolved. The clonotype was recovered from a man aged 50 to 75 who received an inactivated influenza vaccine. This specimen consisted of PBMCs from blood, obtained less than 30 months after vaccination. DNA of the CDR3: TGTGCCAGCAGGACCCTTCAGGACTCACCCCTCCACTTT. As protein: CASRTLQDSPLHF.